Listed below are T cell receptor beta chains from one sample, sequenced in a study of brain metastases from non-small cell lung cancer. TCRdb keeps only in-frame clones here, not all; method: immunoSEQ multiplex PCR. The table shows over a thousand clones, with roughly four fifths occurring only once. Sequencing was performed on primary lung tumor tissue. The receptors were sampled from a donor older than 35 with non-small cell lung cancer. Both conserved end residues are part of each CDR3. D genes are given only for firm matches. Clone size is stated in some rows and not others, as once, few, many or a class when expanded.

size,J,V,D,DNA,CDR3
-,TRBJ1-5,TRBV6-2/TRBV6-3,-,TGTGCCAGCAGCTTATACAATCAGCCCCAGCATTTT,CASSLYNQPQHF
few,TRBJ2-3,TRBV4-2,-,TGTGCCAGCGGGTGGGGGAGAGGGCTCACAGATACGCAGTATTTT,CASGWGRGLTDTQYF
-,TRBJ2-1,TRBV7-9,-,TGTGCCAGCAGCCTAACACTAGTCTCCTACAATGAGCAGTTCTTC,CASSLTLVSYNEQFF
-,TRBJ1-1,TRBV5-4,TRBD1,TGTGCCAGCAGCGAAAACAGGGGGGAAATGAACACTGAAGCTTTCTTT,CASSENRGEMNTEAFF
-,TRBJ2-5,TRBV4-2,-,TGTGCCAGCAGCTATCGGACTCTACCCCAAGAGACCCAGTACTTC,CASSYRTLPQETQYF
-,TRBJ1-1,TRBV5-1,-,TGCGCCAGCAGCTCGTGGGGGACGAACACTGAAGCTTTCTTT,CASSSWGTNTEAFF
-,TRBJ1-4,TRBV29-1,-,TGCAGCGCAGGGGCGGGGGGCAATGGAGAAAAACTGTTTTTT,CSAGAGGNGEKLFF
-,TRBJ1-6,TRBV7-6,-,TGTGCCAGCAGCTCGGGGGGGCAGGGAAGCTCCTATAATTCACCCCTCCACTTT,CASSSGGQGSSYNSPLHF
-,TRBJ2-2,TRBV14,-,TGTGCCAGCAGCTATGAAAGGAACACCGGGGAGCTGTTTTTT,CASSYERNTGELFF
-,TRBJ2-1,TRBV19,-,TGTGCCAGTAAGCAGGGAGCCAATGAGCAGTTCTTC,CASKQGANEQFF
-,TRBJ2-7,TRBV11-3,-,TGTGCCAGCAGCTTAGCCAGCGGTGAGCAGTACTTC,CASSLASGEQYF
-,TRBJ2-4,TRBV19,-,TGTGCCAGTAGTAGGTTGGTGAGGGAAGCCAAAAACATTCAGTACTTC,CASSRLVREAKNIQYF
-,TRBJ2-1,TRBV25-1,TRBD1,TGTGCCAGCAGTGCCTACAGGGGGCTCGAGCAGTTCTTC,CASSAYRGLEQFF
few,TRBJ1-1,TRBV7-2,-,TGTGCCAGCAGCTTAGCGACACGTGTGAACACTGAAGCTTTCTTT,CASSLATRVNTEAFF
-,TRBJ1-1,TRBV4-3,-,TGCGCCAGCAGTCTTGACAAGGGGCGATGGGGCACTGAAGCTTTCTTT,CASSLDKGRWGTEAFF
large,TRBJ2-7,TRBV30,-,TGTGCCTGGAGCCGGCCGGGGGTGGGAACTGACGAGCAGTACTTC,CAWSRPGVGTDEQYF
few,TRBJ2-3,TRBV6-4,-,TGTGCCAGCAGTGACGGGGATCCAGATACGCAGTATTTT,CASSDGDPDTQYF
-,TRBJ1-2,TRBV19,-,TGTGCCAGTAGTCCGTCGGACAGTCGAGTCCCTGGCTACACCTTC,CASSPSDSRVPGYTF
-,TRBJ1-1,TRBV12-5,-,TGTGCTAGTGGTTTGGTAGGGACTGAAGCTTTCTTT,CASGLVGTEAFF
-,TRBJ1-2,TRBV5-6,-,TGTGCCAGCAGCTTGTGGAGGGATCGTGCTACCTTC,CASSLWRDRATF
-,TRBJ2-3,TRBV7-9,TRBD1,TGTGCCAGCAGCTCCGGACAGGGTGGGGGACCCAGCACAGATACGCAGTATTTT,CASSSGQGGGPSTDTQYF
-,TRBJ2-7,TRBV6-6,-,TGTGCCAGCAGTTACGGACAAGGAGGCGAGCAGTACTTC,CASSYGQGGEQYF
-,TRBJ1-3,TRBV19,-,TGTGCCAGTAGTATGCCCACAGGCTCTGGAAACACCATATATTTT,CASSMPTGSGNTIYF
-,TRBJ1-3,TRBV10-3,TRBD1,TGTGCCATCAGGCCGGGACAGGGGAACACCATATATTTT,CAIRPGQGNTIYF
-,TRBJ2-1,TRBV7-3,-,TGTGCCAGCAGCTTAGGCACAGAAAACAATGAGCAGTTCTTC,CASSLGTENNEQFF
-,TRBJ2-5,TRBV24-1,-,TGTGCCACCAGTGAAGGCGGTCAAGAGACCCAGTACTTC,CATSEGGQETQYF
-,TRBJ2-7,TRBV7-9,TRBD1,TGTGCCAGCAGCAACCGGGACAGGGGGCTAGAGGGTCACGACTACGAGCAGTACTTC,CASSNRDRGLEGHDYEQYF
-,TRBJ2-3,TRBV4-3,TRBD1,TGCGCCAGCAGCCAAGGGACAGGGGGGACGCAGTATTTT,CASSQGTGGTQYF
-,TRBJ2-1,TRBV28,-,TGTGCCAGCAGGCGAGCAAGTTTCGTAAGAGGTGAGCAGTTCTTC,CASRRASFVRGEQFF